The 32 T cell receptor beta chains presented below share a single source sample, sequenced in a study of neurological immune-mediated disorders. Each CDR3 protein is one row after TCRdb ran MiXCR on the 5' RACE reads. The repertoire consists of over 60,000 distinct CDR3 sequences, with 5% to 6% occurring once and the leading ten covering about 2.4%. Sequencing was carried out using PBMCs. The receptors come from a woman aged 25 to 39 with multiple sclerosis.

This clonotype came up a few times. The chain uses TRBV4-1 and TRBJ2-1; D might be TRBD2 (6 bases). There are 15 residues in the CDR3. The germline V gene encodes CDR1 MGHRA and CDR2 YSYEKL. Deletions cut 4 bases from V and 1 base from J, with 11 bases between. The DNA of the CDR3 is TGCGCCAGCAGCCCCGGGACTGCTTCCTACAATGAGCAGTTCTTC. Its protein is CASSPGTASYNEQFF.

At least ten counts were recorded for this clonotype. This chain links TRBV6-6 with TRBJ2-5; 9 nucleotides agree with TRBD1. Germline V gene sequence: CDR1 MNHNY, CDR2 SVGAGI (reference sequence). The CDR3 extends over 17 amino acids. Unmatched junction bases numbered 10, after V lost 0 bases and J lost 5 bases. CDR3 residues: CASSYSSTGGVPETQYF. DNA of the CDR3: TGTGCCAGCAGTTACTCGAGCACAGGGGGCGTTCCTGAGACCCAGTACTTC.

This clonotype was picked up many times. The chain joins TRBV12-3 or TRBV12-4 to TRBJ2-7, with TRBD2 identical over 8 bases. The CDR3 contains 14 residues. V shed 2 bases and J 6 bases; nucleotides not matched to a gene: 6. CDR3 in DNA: TGTGCCAGCAGTTTATGGCGGGAGGAGGGCGAGCAGTACTTC. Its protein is CASSLWREEGEQYF.

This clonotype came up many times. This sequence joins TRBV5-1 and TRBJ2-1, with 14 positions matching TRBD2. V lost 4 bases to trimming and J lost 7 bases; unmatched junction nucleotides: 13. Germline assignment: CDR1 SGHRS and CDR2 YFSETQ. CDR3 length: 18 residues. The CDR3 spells CASSPLGGLAGARNEQFF. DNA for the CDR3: TGCGCCAGCAGCCCGCTCGGGGGACTAGCGGGAGCGAGGAATGAGCAGTTCTTC.

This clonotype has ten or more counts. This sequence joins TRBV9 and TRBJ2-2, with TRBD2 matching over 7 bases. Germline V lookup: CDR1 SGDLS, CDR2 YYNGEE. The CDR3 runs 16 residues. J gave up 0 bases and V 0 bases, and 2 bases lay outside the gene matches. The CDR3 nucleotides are TGTGCCAGCAGCGTAGGACTAGCCTCGAACACCGGGGAGCTGTTTTTT. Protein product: CASSVGLASNTGELFF.

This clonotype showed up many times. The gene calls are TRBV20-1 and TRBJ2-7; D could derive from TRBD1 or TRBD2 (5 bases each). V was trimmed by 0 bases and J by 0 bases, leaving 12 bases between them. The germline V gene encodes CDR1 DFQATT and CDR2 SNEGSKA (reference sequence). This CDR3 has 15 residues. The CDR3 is CSARDPGRVSYEQYF. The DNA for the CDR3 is TGCAGTGCTAGAGACCCGGGGCGGGTCTCCTACGAGCAGTACTTC.

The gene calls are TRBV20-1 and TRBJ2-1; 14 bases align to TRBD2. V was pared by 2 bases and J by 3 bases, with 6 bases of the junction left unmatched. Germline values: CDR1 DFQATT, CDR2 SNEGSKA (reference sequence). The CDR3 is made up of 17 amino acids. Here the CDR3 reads CSARPTSGRVGYNEQFF. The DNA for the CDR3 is TGCAGTGCTAGACCGACTAGCGGGAGGGTTGGCTACAATGAGCAGTTCTTC.

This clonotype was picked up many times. CDR3 nucleotide sequence: TGTGCCAGCAGCTTCGACTTCACCTCAACCTACGAGCAGTACTTC. It is translated as CASSFDFTSTYEQYF. The chain recombines TRBV9 with TRBJ2-7, with D uncertain. The V and J ends lost 4 bases and 2 bases respectively, with 16 bases between them. The CDR3 extends over 15 amino acids. Germline CDR1 reads SGDLS; CDR2 reads YYNGEE.

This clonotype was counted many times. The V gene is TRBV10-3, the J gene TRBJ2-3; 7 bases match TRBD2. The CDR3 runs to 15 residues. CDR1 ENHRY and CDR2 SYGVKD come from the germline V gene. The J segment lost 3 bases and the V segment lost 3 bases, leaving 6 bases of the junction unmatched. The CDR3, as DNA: TGTGCCATCAGTGATTTGCCGGGAGGAACAGATACGCAGTATTTT. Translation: CAISDLPGGTDTQYF.

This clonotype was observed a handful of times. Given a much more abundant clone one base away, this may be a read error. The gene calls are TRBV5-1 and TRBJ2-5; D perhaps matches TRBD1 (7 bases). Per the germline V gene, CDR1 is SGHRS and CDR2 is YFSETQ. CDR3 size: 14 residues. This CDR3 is CASSSGGGAENQYF. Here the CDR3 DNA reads TGCGCCAGCAGCTCCGGAGGGGGCGCGGAGAACCAGTACTTC.

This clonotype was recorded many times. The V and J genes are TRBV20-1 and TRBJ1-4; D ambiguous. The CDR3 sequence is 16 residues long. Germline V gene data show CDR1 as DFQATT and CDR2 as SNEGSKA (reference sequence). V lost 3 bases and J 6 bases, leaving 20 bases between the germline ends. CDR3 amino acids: CSASRWGYRTDEKLFF. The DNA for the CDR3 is TGCAGTGCTAGTCGGTGGGGATATCGCACGGATGAAAAACTGTTTTTT.

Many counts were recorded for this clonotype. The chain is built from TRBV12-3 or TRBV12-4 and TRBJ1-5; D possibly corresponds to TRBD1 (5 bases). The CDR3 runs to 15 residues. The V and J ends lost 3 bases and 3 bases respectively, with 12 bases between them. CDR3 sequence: CASSFVGLINQPQHF. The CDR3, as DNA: TGTGCCAGCAGTTTCGTGGGACTGATCAATCAGCCCCAGCATTTT.

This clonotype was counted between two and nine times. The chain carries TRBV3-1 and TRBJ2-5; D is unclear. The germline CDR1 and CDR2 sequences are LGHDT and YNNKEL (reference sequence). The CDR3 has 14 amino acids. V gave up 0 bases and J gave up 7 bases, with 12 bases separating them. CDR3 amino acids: CASSQDGVVGTQYF. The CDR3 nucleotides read TGTGCCAGCAGCCAAGATGGGGTAGTGGGGACCCAGTACTTC.

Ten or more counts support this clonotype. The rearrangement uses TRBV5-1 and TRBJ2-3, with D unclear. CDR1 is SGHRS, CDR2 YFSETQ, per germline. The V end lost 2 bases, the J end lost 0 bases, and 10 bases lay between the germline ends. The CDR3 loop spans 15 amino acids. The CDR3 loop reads CASSFSALSTDTQYF. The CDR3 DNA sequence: TGCGCCAGCAGCTTCTCCGCTCTTAGCACAGATACGCAGTATTTT.

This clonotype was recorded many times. DNA for the CDR3: TGCAGTGCTAGCGAACTCACAGATACGCAGTATTTT. This translates into CSASELTDTQYF. This chain connects TRBV20-1 to TRBJ2-3; no firm D call. The CDR3 has 12 amino acids. Trimming pared 3 bases from V and 2 bases from J, leaving 6 bases between. From germline, CDR1 is DFQATT and CDR2 SNEGSKA (reference sequence).

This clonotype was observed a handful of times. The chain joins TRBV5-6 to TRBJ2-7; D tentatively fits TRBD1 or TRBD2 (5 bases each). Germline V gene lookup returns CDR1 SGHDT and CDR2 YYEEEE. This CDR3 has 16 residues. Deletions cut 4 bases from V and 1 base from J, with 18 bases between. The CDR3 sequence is CASSPPVGELSYEQYF. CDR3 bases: TGTGCCAGCAGCCCGCCGGTGGGGGAGCTGTCCTACGAGCAGTACTTC.

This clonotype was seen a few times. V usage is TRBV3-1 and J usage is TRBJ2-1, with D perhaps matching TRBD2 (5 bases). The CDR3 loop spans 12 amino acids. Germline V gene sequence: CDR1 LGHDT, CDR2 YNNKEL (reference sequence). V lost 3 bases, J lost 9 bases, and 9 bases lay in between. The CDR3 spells CASSHRAGEQFF. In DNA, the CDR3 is TGTGCCAGCAGCCATAGGGCGGGTGAGCAGTTCTTC.

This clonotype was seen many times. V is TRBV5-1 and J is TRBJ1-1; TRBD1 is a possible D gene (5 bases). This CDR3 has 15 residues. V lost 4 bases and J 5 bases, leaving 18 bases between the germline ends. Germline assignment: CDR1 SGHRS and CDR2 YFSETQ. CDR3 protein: CASSITGDVGTEAFF. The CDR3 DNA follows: TGCGCCAGCAGCATAACAGGAGACGTAGGGACTGAAGCTTTCTTT.

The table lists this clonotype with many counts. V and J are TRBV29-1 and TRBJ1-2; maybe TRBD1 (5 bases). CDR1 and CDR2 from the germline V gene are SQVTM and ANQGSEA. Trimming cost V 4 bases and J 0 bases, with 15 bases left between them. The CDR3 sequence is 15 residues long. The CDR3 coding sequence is TGCAGCGTTGGATATGGGGCTGGAACTAACTATGGCTACACCTTC. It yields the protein CSVGYGAGTNYGYTF.

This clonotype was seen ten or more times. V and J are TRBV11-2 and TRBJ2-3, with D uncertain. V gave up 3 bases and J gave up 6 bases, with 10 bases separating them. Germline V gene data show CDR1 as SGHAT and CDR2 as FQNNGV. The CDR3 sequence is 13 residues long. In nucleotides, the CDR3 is TGTGCCAGCAGCTTCCAGCTGACGGATACGCAGTATTTT. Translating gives CASSFQLTDTQYF.

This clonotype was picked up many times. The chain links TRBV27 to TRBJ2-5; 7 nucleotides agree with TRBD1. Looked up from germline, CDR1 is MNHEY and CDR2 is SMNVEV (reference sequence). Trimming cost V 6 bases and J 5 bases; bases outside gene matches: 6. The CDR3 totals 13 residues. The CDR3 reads CASRNRGLETQYF. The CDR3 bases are TGTGCCAGCAGGAACAGGGGTTTGGAGACCCAGTACTTC.

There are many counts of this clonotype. CDR3 bases: TGTGCCAGCAGCTTCGATGGCCTAGCCGGGACAGGGCTATTTTATTCCTACAATGAGCAGTTCTTC. Protein sequence: CASSFDGLAGTGLFYSYNEQFF. The chain recombines TRBV7-9 with TRBJ2-1; 9 bases map to TRBD1. The CDR3 sequence is 22 residues long. J lost 1 base, V lost 3 bases, and 22 bases had no gene match. Germline-derived CDR1 and CDR2 are SEHNR and FQNEAQ (reference sequence).

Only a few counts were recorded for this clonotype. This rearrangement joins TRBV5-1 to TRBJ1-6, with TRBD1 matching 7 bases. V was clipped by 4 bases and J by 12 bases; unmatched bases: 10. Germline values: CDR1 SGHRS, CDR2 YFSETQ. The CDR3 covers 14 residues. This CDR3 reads CASSPGTDLEPLHF. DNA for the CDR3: TGCGCCAGCAGCCCCGGGACAGATTTGGAACCCCTCCACTTT.

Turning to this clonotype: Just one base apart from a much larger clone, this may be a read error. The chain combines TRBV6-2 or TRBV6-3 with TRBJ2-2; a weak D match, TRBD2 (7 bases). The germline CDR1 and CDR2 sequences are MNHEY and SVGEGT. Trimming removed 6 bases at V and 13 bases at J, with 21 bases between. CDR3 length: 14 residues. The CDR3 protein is CASRSWGGHRALFF. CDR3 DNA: TGTGCCAGCAGATCCTGGGGGGGGCACCGGGCGCTGTTTTTT.

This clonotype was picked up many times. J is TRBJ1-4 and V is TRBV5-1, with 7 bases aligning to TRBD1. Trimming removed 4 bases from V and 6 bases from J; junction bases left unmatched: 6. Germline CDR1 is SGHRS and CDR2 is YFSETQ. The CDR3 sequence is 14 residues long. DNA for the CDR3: TGCGCCAGCAGCCTAGGGACAGACGATGAAAAACTGTTTTTT. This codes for CASSLGTDDEKLFF.

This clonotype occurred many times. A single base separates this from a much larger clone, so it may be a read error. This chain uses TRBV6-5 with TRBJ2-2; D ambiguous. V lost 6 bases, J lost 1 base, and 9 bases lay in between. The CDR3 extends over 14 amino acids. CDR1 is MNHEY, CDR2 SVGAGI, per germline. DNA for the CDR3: TGTGCCAGCAGCCTGGGAAAGAACACCGGGGAGCTGTTTTTT. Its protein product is CASSLGKNTGELFF.

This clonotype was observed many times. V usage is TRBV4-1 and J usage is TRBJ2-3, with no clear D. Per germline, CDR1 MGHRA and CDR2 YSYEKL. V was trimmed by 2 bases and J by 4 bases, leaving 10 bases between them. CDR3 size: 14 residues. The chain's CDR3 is CASSQYAGPDTQYF. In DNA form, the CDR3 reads TGCGCCAGCAGCCAATATGCCGGGCCAGATACGCAGTATTTT.

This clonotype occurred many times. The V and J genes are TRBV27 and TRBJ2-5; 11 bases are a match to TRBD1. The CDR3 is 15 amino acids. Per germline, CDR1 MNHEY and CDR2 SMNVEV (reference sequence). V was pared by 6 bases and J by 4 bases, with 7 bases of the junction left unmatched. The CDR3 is CASRVGQGASETQYF. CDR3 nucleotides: TGTGCCAGCAGGGTCGGACAGGGGGCTTCAGAGACCCAGTACTTC.

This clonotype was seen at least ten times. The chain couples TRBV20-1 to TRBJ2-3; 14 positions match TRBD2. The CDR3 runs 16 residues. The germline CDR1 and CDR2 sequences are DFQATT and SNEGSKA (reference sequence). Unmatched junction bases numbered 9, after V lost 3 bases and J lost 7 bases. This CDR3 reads CSASPGLAGGINTQYF. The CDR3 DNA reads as TGCAGTGCTAGTCCCGGACTAGCGGGAGGTATTAATACGCAGTATTTT.

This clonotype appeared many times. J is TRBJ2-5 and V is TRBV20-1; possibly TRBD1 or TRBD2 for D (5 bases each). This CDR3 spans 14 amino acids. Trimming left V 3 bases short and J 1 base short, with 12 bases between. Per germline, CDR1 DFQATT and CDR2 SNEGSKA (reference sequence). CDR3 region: CSASRGELQETQYF. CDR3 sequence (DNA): TGCAGTGCTAGTCGGGGCGAACTCCAAGAGACCCAGTACTTC.

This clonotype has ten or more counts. In DNA, the CDR3 is TGTGCCAGCAGTTTACTAGCGGGGGACTACGAGCAGTACTTC. Amino acids: CASSLLAGDYEQYF. The V and J genes are TRBV12-3 or TRBV12-4 and TRBJ2-7, with 10 bases that match TRBD2. This CDR3 has 14 residues. V shed 2 bases, J shed 3 bases, and the junction held 1 base outside the gene matches.

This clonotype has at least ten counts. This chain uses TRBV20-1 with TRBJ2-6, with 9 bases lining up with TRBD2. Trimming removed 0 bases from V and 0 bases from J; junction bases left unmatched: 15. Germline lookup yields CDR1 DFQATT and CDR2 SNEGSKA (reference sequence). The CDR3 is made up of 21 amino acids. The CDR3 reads CSAREYPGTSISYSGANVLTF. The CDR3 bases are TGCAGTGCTAGAGAGTACCCCGGGACTAGCATTTCATACTCTGGGGCCAACGTCCTGACTTTC.